These 28 T cell receptor beta chains came from one sample sequenced in a study of shared clonotypes between healthy human individuals. This table comes from immunoSEQ multiplex PCR, and its TCRdb copy is limited to in-frame clones, with some not included. Among some 1 million clones listed, around 76% were seen once. Sequenced sample: memory CD4+ T cells sorted from blood. Regarding subset: CD45RA-negative fraction. These receptor sequences come from a man between 18 and 35 years old in good health.

In regard to this clone: At the DNA level, this CDR3 is encoded by other sequences in the same sample as well. V and J are TRBV7-9 and TRBJ2-3, with D tentatively TRBD1 or TRBD2 (5 bases each). CDR1 is SEHNR and CDR2 is FQNEAQ in the germline V gene (reference sequence). V was clipped by 1 base and J by 4 bases, with 6 bases between them. This CDR3 region has 13 residues. CDR3 residues: CASSLGGADTQYF. The DNA of the CDR3 is TGTGCCAGCAGCTTAGGAGGGGCAGATACGCAGTATTTT.

This chain uses TRBV19 with TRBJ1-6; D remains ambiguous. Trimming stripped 6 bases from V and 9 bases from J, with 12 bases between. The CDR3 is 13 residues long. Germline V gene sequence: CDR1 LNHDA, CDR2 SQIVND (reference sequence). DNA for the CDR3: TGTGCCAGTAGGGCAGGACCTCGTTCACCCCTCCACTTT. Its protein is CASRAGPRSPLHF.

The chain couples TRBV5-6 to TRBJ2-7; weak D call: TRBD2 (6 bases). CDR3 size: 14 residues. Germline assignment: CDR1 SGHDT and CDR2 YYEEEE. Trimming removed 2 bases from V and 7 bases from J, with 16 bases in between. CDR3: CASSFELAVVEQYF. The DNA of the CDR3 is TGTGCCAGCAGCTTCGAATTAGCGGTGGTGGAGCAGTACTTC.

The V call is TRBV29-1, the J call TRBJ1-2; 7 nucleotides match TRBD1. Trimming at V came to 6 bases and at J to 6 bases, leaving 4 bases not matched to a gene. Germline V gene lookup returns CDR1 SQVTM and CDR2 ANQGSEA. CDR3 length: 11 residues. The CDR3 loop is CSVGTANGYTF. CDR3 DNA sequence: TGCAGCGTGGGGACAGCGAATGGCTACACCTTC. The full variable domain, with the rest looked up from reference TRBV29-1 and TRBJ1-2, is SAVISQKPSRDICQRGTSLTIQCQVDSQVTMMFWYRQQPGQSLTLIATANQGSEATYESGFVIDKFPISRPNLTFSTLTVSNMSPEDSSIYLCSVGTANGYTFGSGTRLTVV.

This clone has a handful of counts. The chain joins TRBV9 to TRBJ2-5; 10 nucleotides match TRBD2. J was trimmed by 5 bases and V by 0 bases; bases with no gene match: 4. CDR1 is SGDLS, CDR2 YYNGEE, per germline. The CDR3 totals 15 residues. The CDR3 DNA sequence: TGTGCCAGCAGCGTAGGTAGCGGGAGGATGGAGACCCAGTACTTC. Its protein is CASSVGSGRMETQYF.

The V gene is TRBV28, the J gene TRBJ1-2; the D gene is possibly TRBD1 (6 bases). The CDR3 length is 14 residues. The V end lost 2 bases, the J end lost 8 bases, and 15 bases lay between the germline ends. The germline gives CDR1 MDHEN, CDR2 SYDVKM. CDR3 coding DNA: TGTGCCAGCAGTTTAAATGGGCAGGGGAACGGCTACACCTTC. This sequence encodes CASSLNGQGNGYTF.

V usage is TRBV9 and J usage is TRBJ2-5, with 9 bases identical to TRBD2. Germline-derived CDR1 and CDR2 are SGDLS and YYNGEE. V lost 0 bases to trimming and J lost 1 base; unmatched junction nucleotides: 4. The CDR3 sequence is 16 residues long. The CDR3 protein is CASSVAVREGQETQYF. CDR3 in DNA: TGTGCCAGCAGCGTAGCTGTGCGGGAGGGCCAAGAGACCCAGTACTTC.

The rearrangement joins TRBV27 to TRBJ2-1; 12 bases line up with TRBD2. In germline, CDR1 is MNHEY, CDR2 SMNVEV (reference sequence). V was pared by 5 bases and J by 9 bases, with 20 bases of the junction left unmatched. The CDR3 is made up of 19 amino acids. The CDR3 loop reads CASSPLTFRLAGEYGEQFF. The CDR3 DNA sequence: TGTGCCAGCAGTCCACTTACCTTCAGACTAGCGGGAGAGTACGGTGAGCAGTTCTTC.

The V call is TRBV7-2, the J call TRBJ2-5, with 9 bases that match TRBD1. The germline V gene encodes CDR1 SGHTA and CDR2 FQGNSA. CDR3 length: 17 residues. V lost 1 base to trimming and J lost 1 base; unmatched junction nucleotides: 7. The DNA for the CDR3 is TGTGCCAGCAGCTTAGGGTGGCTACAGGGGGCCCAAGAGACCCAGTACTTC. It specifies CASSLGWLQGAQETQYF.

The J gene is TRBJ2-7, the V gene TRBV7-2; D might be TRBD2 (5 bases). This CDR3 region has 13 residues. Trimming pared 5 bases from V and 6 bases from J, leaving 14 bases between. Germline V gene lookup returns CDR1 SGHTA and CDR2 FQGNSA. Here the CDR3 reads CASSPQRFGEQYF. CDR3 bases: TGTGCCAGCAGCCCTCAGCGGTTCGGCGAGCAGTACTTC.

The chain combines TRBV10-2 with TRBJ1-5; D unresolved. Germline assignment: CDR1 WSHSY and CDR2 SAAADI. The V gene lost 6 bases and the J gene lost 1 base, with 16 bases spanning the gap. The CDR3 extends over 16 amino acids. DNA for the CDR3: TGCGCCAGCAGCGCGGGAAGGGATTCGAGCAATCAGCCCCAGCATTTT. It yields the protein CASSAGRDSSNQPQHF.

This chain links TRBV5-4 with TRBJ1-4, with a tentative D call TRBD1 (6 bases). V was shortened by 4 bases and J by 6 bases, with 13 bases between the two germline ends. The CDR3 is made up of 14 amino acids. CDR1 and CDR2 from the germline V gene are SGHNT and YYREEE (reference sequence). The CDR3 bases are TGTGCCAGCAGCCGCGGGGAGGGGGATGAAAAACTGTTTTTT. Its protein is CASSRGEGDEKLFF.

The genes are TRBV5-5 and TRBJ2-1; D is undetermined. The CDR3 loop spans 14 amino acids. With 4 bases removed from V and 5 bases from J, the gap between germline ends came to 13 bases. Per the germline V gene, CDR1 is SGHKS and CDR2 is YYEKEE (reference sequence). CDR3: CASSPSSLDNEQFF. As DNA, the CDR3 is TGTGCCAGCAGCCCTTCGTCCTTAGACAATGAGCAGTTCTTC. Drawing the rest from reference TRBV5-5 and TRBJ2-1, the complete variable domain is DAGVTQSPTHLIKTRGQQVTLRCSPISGHKSVSWYQQVLGQGPQFIFQYYEKEERGRGNFPDRFSARQFPNYSSELNVNALLLGDSALYLCASSPSSLDNEQFFGPGTRLTVL.

This clone was picked up many times. This chain uses TRBV6-1 with TRBJ1-2, with D perhaps TRBD1 (6 bases). The CDR3 consists of 15 residues. Trimming shortened V by 4 bases and J by 6 bases, and 18 bases separated the two germline ends. From germline, CDR1 is MNHNS and CDR2 SASEGT. In DNA, the CDR3 is TGTGCCAGCAGTGGGGGGACAAGAGATAGGAATGGCTACACCTTC. It encodes CASSGGTRDRNGYTF.

This clone was picked up one time. The V and J genes are TRBV29-1 and TRBJ2-1; the D gene is possibly TRBD1 (6 bases). The CDR3 sequence is 13 residues long. Per germline, CDR1 SQVTM and CDR2 ANQGSEA. V lost 6 bases and J lost 8, with 17 bases in between. DNA for the CDR3: TGCAGCGTCCTAGACGGGACAATACATGAGCAGTTCTTC. It is translated as CSVLDGTIHEQFF.

In this sample, this clone turned up once. V is TRBV9 and J is TRBJ2-6; the D call may be TRBD1 or TRBD2 (5 bases each). The V end lost 6 bases, the J end lost 0 bases, and 19 bases lay between the germline ends. The CDR3 is 18 residues long. Germline values: CDR1 SGDLS, CDR2 YYNGEE. This CDR3 reads CASTVGTVLSSGANVLTF. For the CDR3, the DNA is TGTGCCAGCACCGTCGGGACGGTTCTAAGCTCTGGGGCCAACGTCCTGACTTTC.

The CDR3 region is CASSLTSGTYPGELFF. In DNA, the CDR3 is TGTGCCAGCAGTTTGACTAGCGGGACGTATCCCGGGGAGCTGTTTTTT. The chain combines TRBV6-5 with TRBJ2-2; the match to TRBD2 covers 11 bases. Germline assignment: CDR1 MNHEY and CDR2 SVGAGI. Trimming at V came to 4 bases and at J to 6 bases, leaving 7 bases not matched to a gene. The CDR3 is 16 residues long.

The chain links TRBV25-1 to TRBJ1-1; possibly TRBD1 for D (5 bases). The CDR3 covers 12 residues. Trimming shortened V by 5 bases and J by 10 bases, and 14 bases separated the two germline ends. Germline-derived CDR1 and CDR2 are MGHDK and SYGVNS. The CDR3 coding sequence is TGTGCCAGCAGTTCCACGATGGGACTAGCTTTCTTT. It specifies CASSSTMGLAFF.

This chain connects TRBV25-1 to TRBJ2-5; 7 nucleotides line up with TRBD1. Germline CDR1 reads MGHDK; CDR2 reads SYGVNS. With V trimmed by 1 base and J by 5 bases, 4 bases remained unmatched. This CDR3 is built from 14 residues. The CDR3 nucleotides are TGTGCCAGCAGTGAATTCCAGGGGGTGGAGACCCAGTACTTC. This codes for CASSEFQGVETQYF.

The chain joins TRBV18 to TRBJ1-4; D might be TRBD1 (6 bases). Trimming left V 3 bases short and J 8 bases short, with 10 bases between. The CDR3 is 13 residues long. The germline CDR1 and CDR2 sequences are KGHSH and LQKENI. In DNA form, the CDR3 reads TGTGCCAGCTCACCCCGCCAGGGGGAAAAACTGTTTTTT. As protein: CASSPRQGEKLFF.

This chain joins TRBV19 and TRBJ1-1; 10 bases align to TRBD1. In germline, CDR1 is LNHDA, CDR2 SQIVND (reference sequence). The ends lost 6 bases at V and 6 bases at J; junction bases unmatched: 10. This CDR3 has 15 amino acids. The CDR3 bases are TGTGCCAGTAGGCTTGGGACAGGGGTGCTCGCTGAAGCTTTCTTT. Residues: CASRLGTGVLAEAFF.

The V gene is TRBV28, the J gene TRBJ2-7, with D perhaps matching TRBD2 (7 bases). The CDR3 spans 16 residues. CDR1 and CDR2 from the germline V gene are MDHEN and SYDVKM. The V and J ends lost 6 bases and 9 bases respectively, with 27 bases between them. Here the CDR3 reads CASSTLGGGGLSAQYF. The CDR3 DNA is TGTGCCAGCAGCACACTGGGGGGCGGGGGATTATCGGCGCAGTACTTC. The full variable domain, its missing parts supplied by reference TRBV28 and TRBJ2-7, is DVKVTQSSRYLVKRTGEKVFLECVQDMDHENMFWYRQDPGLGLRLIYFSYDVKMKEKGDIPEGYSVSREKKERFSLILESASTNQTSMYLCASSTLGGGGLSAQYFGPGTRLTVT.

The genes are TRBV5-1 and TRBJ2-3; D possibly corresponds to TRBD1 (5 bases). The CDR3 runs 19 residues. V gave up 4 bases and J gave up 6 bases, with 30 bases separating them. CDR1 and CDR2 (germline): SGHRS, YFSETQ. The CDR3 DNA reads as TGCGCCAGCAGCCCCTTGCCCAGGGCAGGGCGAGCGTTCGCGGATACGCAGTATTTT. This sequence encodes CASSPLPRAGRAFADTQYF.

The chain couples TRBV19 to TRBJ2-1; 10 bases match TRBD2. The CDR3 loop spans 17 amino acids. V lost 5 bases to trimming and J lost 7 bases; unmatched junction nucleotides: 14. Germline CDR1 and CDR2: LNHDA and SQIVND (reference sequence). CDR3 sequence reads: CASSPTKRAGGHNEQFF. The DNA for the CDR3 is TGTGCCAGTAGTCCGACTAAGCGAGCGGGGGGGCATAATGAGCAGTTCTTC.

The rearrangement links TRBV18 to TRBJ2-1, with 11 bases that match TRBD2. The trim removed 1 base at V and 6 bases at J, leaving 5 bases unmatched. CDR3 size: 16 residues. The germline gives CDR1 KGHSH, CDR2 LQKENI. As DNA, the CDR3 is TGTGCCAGCTCACCACAGGGACTAGCGGCGAGCAATGAGCAGTTCTTC. Translated, it gives CASSPQGLAASNEQFF.

The rearrangement uses TRBV27 and TRBJ2-3; possible D gene TRBD2, 6 bases. V lost 4 bases to trimming and J lost 4 bases, with 15 bases between them. Germline V gives CDR1 MNHEY, CDR2 SMNVEV (reference sequence). This CDR3 comprises 15 residues. The CDR3 loop is CASSSLGLIADTQYF. CDR3 in DNA: TGTGCCAGCAGTTCACTAGGACTAATCGCAGATACGCAGTATTTT.

V and J are TRBV9 and TRBJ1-5; no firm D call. The CDR3 has 13 amino acids. Trimming shortened V by 7 bases and J by 6 bases, and 14 bases separated the two germline ends. The germline gives CDR1 SGDLS, CDR2 YYNGEE. CDR3 sequence: CASAAAPFQPQHF. The CDR3 DNA sequence: TGTGCCAGCGCCGCGGCACCATTTCAGCCCCAGCATTTT.

This sequence joins TRBV19 and TRBJ2-5; 14 nucleotides agree with TRBD2. Per the germline V gene, CDR1 is LNHDA and CDR2 is SQIVND (reference sequence). CDR3 length: 18 residues. Trimming at V came to 5 bases and at J to 4 bases, leaving 12 bases not matched to a gene. CDR3 nucleotides: TGTGCCAGTAGTCCGCCGGGACTAGCGGGAGTGTTAGGAGAGACCCAGTACTTC. Protein: CASSPPGLAGVLGETQYF.